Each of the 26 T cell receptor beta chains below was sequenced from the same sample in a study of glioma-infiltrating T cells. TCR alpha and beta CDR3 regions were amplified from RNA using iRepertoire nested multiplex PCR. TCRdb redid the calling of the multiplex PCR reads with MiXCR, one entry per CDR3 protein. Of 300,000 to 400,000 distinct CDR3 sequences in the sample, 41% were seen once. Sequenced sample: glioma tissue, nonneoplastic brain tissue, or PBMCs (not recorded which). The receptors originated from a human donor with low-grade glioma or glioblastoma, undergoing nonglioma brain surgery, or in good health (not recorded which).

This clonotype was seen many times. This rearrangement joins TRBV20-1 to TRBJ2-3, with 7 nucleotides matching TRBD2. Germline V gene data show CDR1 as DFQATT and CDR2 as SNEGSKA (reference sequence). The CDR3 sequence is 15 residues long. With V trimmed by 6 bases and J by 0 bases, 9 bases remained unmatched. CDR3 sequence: CSATGVAGSTDTQYF. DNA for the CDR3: TGCAGTGCCACCGGGGTAGCGGGTAGCACAGATACGCAGTATTTT.

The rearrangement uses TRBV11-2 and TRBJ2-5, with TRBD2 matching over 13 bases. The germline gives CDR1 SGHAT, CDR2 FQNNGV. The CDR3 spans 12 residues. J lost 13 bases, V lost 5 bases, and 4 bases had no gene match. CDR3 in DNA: TGTGCCAGCAGCACTAGCGGGAGGGTATGGTACTTC. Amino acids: CASSTSGRVWYF.

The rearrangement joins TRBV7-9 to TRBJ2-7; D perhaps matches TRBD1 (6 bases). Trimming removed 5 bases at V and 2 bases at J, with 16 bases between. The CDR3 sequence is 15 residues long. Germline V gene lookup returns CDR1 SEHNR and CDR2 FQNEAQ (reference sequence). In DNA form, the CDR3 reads TGTGCCAGCAGCATAGGACAGAGGAGTCCCTACGAGCAGTACTTC. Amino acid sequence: CASSIGQRSPYEQYF.

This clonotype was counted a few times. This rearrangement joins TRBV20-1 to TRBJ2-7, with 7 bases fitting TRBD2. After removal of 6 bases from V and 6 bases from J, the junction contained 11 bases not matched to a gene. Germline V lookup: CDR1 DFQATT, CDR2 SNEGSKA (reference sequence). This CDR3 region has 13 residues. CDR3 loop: CSATLAGAGEQYF. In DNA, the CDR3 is TGCAGTGCCACACTTGCGGGAGCGGGCGAGCAGTACTTC.

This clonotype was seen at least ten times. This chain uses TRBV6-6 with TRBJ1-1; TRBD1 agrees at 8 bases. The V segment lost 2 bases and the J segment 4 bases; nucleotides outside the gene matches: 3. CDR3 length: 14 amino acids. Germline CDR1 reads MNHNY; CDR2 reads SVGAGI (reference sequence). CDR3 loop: CASSYGQGRTEAFF. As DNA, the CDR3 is TGTGCCAGCAGTTACGGACAGGGACGCACTGAAGCTTTCTTT.

CDR3 DNA: TGTGCCAGCAGTTTCTGGCGGCGGGACTACGAGCAGTACTTC. The encoded protein is CASSFWRRDYEQYF. The chain has TRBV27 and TRBJ2-7, with a tentative D call TRBD2 (6 bases). The CDR3 is 14 residues long. Trimming pared 3 bases from V and 3 bases from J, leaving 12 bases between. CDR1 and CDR2 from the germline V gene are MNHEY and SMNVEV (reference sequence).

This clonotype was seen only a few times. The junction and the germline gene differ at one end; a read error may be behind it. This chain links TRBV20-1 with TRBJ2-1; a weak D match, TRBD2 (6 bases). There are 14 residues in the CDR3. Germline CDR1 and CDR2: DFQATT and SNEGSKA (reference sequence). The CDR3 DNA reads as TGCAGTGCTAGAGGTGGACTATCCTTCAATGAGCAGTTCTTC. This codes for CSARGGLSFNEQFF.

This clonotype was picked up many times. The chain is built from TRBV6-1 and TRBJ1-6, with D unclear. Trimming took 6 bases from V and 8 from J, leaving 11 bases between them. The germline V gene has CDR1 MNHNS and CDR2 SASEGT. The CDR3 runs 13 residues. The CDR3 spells CASSPQTDSPLHF. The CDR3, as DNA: TGTGCCAGCAGCCCTCAGACCGATTCACCCCTCCACTTT.

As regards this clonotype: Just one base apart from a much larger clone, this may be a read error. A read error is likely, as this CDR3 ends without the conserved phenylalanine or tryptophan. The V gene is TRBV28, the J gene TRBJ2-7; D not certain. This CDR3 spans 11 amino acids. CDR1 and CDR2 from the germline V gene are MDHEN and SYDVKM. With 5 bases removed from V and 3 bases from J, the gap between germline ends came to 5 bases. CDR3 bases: TGTGCCAGCAGTACGCTCTACGAGCAGTACTTA. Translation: CASSTLYEQYL.

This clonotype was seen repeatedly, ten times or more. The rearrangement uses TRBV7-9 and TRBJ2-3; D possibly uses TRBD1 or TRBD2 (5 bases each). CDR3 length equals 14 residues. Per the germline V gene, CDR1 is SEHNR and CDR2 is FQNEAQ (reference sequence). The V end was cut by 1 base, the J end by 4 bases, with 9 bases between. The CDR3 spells CASSLGGGPDTQYF. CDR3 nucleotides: TGTGCCAGCAGCTTAGGGGGCGGGCCAGATACGCAGTATTTT.

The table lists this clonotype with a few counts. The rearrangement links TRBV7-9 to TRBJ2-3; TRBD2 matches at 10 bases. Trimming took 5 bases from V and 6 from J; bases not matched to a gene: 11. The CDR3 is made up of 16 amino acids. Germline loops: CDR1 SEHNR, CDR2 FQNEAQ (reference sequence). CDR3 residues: CASSERTSGWLDTQYF. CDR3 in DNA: TGTGCCAGCAGCGAGCGGACTAGCGGTTGGTTGGATACGCAGTATTTT. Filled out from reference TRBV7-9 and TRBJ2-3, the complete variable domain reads DTGVSQNPRHKITKRGQNVTFRCDPISEHNRLYWYRQTLGQGPEFLTYFQNEAQLEKSRLLSDRFSAERPKGSFSTLEIQRTEQGDSAMYLCASSERTSGWLDTQYFGPGTRLTVL.

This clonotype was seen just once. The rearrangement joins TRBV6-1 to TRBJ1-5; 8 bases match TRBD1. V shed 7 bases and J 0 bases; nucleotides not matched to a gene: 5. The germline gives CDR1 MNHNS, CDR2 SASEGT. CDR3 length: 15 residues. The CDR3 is CASTTGVPSNQPQHF. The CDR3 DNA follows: TGTGCCAGCACGACAGGGGTGCCTAGCAATCAGCCCCAGCATTTT.

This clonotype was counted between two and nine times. This CDR3 is CASSWPTPGARQREDTDTQYF. For the CDR3, the DNA is TGTGCCAGCAGTTGGCCTACCCCCGGCGCACGTCAGCGGGAGGACACAGATACGCAGTATTTT. The chain couples TRBV6-2 or TRBV6-3 to TRBJ2-3; 9 bases are a match to TRBD2. Looked up from germline, CDR1 is MNHEY and CDR2 is SVGEGT. Trimming cost V 4 bases and J 2 bases; bases outside gene matches: 22. The CDR3 is 21 residues long.

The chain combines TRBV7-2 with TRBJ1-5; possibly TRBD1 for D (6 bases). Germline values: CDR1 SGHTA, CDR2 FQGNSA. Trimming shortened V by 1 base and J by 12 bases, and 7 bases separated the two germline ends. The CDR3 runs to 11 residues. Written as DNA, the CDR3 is TGTGCCAGCAGCTTAGGGACAGTCCAGCATTTT. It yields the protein CASSLGTVQHF.

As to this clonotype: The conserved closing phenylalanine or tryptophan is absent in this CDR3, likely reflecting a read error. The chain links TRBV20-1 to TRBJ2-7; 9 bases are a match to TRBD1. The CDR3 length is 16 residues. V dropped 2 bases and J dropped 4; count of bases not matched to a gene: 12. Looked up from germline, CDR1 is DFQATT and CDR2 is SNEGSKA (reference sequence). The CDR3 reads CSARLVQGARAYEQYL. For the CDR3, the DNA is TGCAGTGCTAGACTTGTACAGGGGGCGCGTGCGTACGAGCAGTACCTC.

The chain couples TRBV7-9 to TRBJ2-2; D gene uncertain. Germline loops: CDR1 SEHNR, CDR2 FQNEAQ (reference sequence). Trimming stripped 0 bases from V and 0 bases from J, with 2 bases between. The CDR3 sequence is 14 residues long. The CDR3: CASSLATNTGELFF. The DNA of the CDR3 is TGTGCCAGCAGCTTAGCGACGAACACCGGGGAGCTGTTTTTT.

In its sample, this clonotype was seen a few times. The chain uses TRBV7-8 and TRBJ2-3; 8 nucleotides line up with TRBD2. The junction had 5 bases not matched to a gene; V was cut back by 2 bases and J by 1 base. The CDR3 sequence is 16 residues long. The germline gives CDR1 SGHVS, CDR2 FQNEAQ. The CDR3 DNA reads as TGTGCCAGCAGCTTACGACGGGAGGGCCGCACAGATACGCAGTATTTT. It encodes CASSLRREGRTDTQYF.

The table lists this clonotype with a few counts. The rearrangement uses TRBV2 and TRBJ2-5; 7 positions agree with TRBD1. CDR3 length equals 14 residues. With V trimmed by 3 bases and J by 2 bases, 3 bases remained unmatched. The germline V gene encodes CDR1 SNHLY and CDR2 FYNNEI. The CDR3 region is CASSDGTAQETQYF. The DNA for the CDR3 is TGTGCCAGCAGTGATGGGACAGCTCAAGAGACCCAGTACTTC.

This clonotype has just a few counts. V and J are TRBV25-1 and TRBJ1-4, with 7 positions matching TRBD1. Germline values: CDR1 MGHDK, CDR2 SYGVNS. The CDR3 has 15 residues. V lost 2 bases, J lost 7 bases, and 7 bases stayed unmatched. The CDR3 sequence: CASSEPRQGGEKLFF. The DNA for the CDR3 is TGTGCCAGCAGTGAACCGAGACAGGGAGGTGAAAAACTGTTTTTT.

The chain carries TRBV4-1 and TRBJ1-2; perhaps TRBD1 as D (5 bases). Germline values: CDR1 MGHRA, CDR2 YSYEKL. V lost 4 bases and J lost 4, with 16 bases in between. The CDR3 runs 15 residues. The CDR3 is CASSPQTGRTYGYTF. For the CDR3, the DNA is TGCGCCAGCAGCCCACAGACGGGACGCACCTATGGCTACACCTTC.

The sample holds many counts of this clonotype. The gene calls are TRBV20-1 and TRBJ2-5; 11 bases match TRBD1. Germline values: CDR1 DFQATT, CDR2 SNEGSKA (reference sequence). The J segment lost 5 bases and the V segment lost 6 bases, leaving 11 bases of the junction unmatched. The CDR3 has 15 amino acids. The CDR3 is CSAGGTGGRQETQYF. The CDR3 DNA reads TGCAGTGCGGGGGGGACAGGGGGAAGACAGGAGACCCAGTACTTC.

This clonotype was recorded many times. CDR3 sequence (DNA): TGTGCCAGCAGACAATTAGGGAACACTGAAGCTTTCTTT. Translating it yields CASRQLGNTEAFF. V and J are TRBV25-1 and TRBJ1-1; D uncertain. V was pared by 6 bases and J by 1 base, with 9 bases between. The CDR3 has 13 amino acids. In germline, CDR1 is MGHDK, CDR2 SYGVNS. The full variable domain, completed using reference TRBV25-1 and TRBJ1-1, is EADIYQTPRYLVIGTGKKITLECSQTMGHDKMYWYQQDPGMELHLIHYSYGVNSTEKGDLSSESTVSRIRTEHFPLTLESARPSHTSQYLCASRQLGNTEAFFGQGTRLTVV.

CDR3 in amino acids: CASSVLGNQPQHF. In DNA form, the CDR3 reads TGTGCCAGCAGCGTATTGGGCAATCAGCCCCAGCATTTT. The V and J genes are TRBV6-1 and TRBJ1-5; no clear D gene. The ends were cut back, 6 bases at V and 2 bases at J, with 8 bases in the middle. CDR3 length: 13 residues. The germline V gene encodes CDR1 MNHNS and CDR2 SASEGT.

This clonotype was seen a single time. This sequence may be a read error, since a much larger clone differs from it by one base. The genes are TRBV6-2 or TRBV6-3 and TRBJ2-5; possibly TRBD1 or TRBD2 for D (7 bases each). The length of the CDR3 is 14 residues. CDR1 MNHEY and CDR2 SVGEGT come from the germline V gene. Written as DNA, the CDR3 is TGTGCCAGCAGCCGCGGGGGACAGCAAGAGACCCGGTACTTC. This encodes CASSRGGQQETRYF.

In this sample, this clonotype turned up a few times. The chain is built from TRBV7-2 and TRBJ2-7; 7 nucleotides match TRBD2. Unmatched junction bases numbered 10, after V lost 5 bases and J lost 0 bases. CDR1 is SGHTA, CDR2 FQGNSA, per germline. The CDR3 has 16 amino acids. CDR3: CASSPQTGGSSYEQYF. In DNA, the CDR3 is TGTGCCAGCAGCCCACAAACGGGCGGGAGCTCCTACGAGCAGTACTTC. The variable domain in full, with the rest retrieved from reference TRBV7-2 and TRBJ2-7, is GAGVSQSPSNKVTEKGKDVELRCDPISGHTALYWYRQSLGQGLEFLIYFQGNSAPDKSGLPSDRFSAERTGGSVSTLTIQRTQQEDSAVYLCASSPQTGGSSYEQYFGPGTRLTVT.

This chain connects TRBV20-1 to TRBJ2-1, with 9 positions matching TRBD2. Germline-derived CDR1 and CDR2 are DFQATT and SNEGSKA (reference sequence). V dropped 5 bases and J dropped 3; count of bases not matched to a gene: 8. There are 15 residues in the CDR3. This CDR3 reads CSAGRTSVVYNEQFF. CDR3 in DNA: TGCAGTGCTGGAAGGACTAGCGTAGTCTACAATGAGCAGTTCTTC.